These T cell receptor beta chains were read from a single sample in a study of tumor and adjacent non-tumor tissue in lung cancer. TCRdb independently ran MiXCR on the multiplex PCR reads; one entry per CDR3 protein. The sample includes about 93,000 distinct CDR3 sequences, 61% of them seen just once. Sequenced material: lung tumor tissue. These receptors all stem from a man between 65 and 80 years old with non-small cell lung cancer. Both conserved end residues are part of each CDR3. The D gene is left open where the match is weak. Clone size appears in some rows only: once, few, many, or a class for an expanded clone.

cdr3_aa: CAWVTGSSLNEQFF
d_call: -
v_call: TRBV30
j_call: TRBJ2-1
clone_size: -

cdr3_aa: CAGKGVLNSPLYF
d_call: -
v_call: TRBV6-1
j_call: TRBJ1-6
clone_size: once

cdr3_aa: CANSLVEAGELFF
d_call: -
v_call: TRBV11-3
j_call: TRBJ2-2
clone_size: few

cdr3_aa: CTSSSTGNEQFF
d_call: -
v_call: TRBV11-3
j_call: TRBJ2-1
clone_size: -

cdr3_aa: CASSILAGGYEQYF
d_call: TRBD2
v_call: TRBV11-2
j_call: TRBJ2-7
clone_size: -

cdr3_aa: CAISEYEIHNEQFF
d_call: -
v_call: TRBV10-3
j_call: TRBJ2-1
clone_size: -

cdr3_aa: CASSRTYSTDTQYF
d_call: -
v_call: TRBV6-1
j_call: TRBJ2-3
clone_size: -

cdr3_aa: CSVAGALPGANVLTF
d_call: -
v_call: TRBV29-1
j_call: TRBJ2-6
clone_size: -

cdr3_aa: CASSSRDRDNSPLHF
d_call: TRBD1
v_call: TRBV11-2
j_call: TRBJ1-6
clone_size: many

cdr3_aa: CASRFRGRKSQYF
d_call: TRBD1
v_call: TRBV6-2/TRBV6-3
j_call: TRBJ2-5
clone_size: -

cdr3_aa: CISSQGGRNTGELFF
d_call: TRBD1
v_call: TRBV11-1
j_call: TRBJ2-2
clone_size: -

cdr3_aa: CASSFSGPDFYGQYF
d_call: -
v_call: TRBV11-2
j_call: TRBJ2-7
clone_size: -

cdr3_aa: CARGAGALNTGELFF
d_call: -
v_call: TRBV11-3
j_call: TRBJ2-2
clone_size: -

cdr3_aa: CASSWTRTDQETQYF
d_call: -
v_call: TRBV11-2
j_call: TRBJ2-5
clone_size: few

cdr3_aa: CASGPGTGPGNEQFF
d_call: TRBD1
v_call: TRBV11-3
j_call: TRBJ2-1
clone_size: -

cdr3_aa: CASSPEGVEQFF
d_call: -
v_call: TRBV11-3
j_call: TRBJ2-1
clone_size: -

cdr3_aa: CASSFSGTANTEACF
d_call: TRBD1
v_call: TRBV11-1
j_call: TRBJ1-1
clone_size: -

cdr3_aa: CSTRDEQGFRPQHF
d_call: -
v_call: TRBV20-1
j_call: TRBJ1-5
clone_size: -